The 32 T cell receptor beta chains below come from one sample, sequenced in a study of identical twins. TCRdb ran MiXCR on the 5' RACE reads and lists one entry per CDR3 protein. Of 460,000 or so distinct CDR3 sequences in the sample, 13% to 15% were seen once. This sample was shared with a second study, whose subject was yellow fever vaccine responses in identical twins.

Material for sequencing was CD4+ T cells sorted from blood. The receptors were sampled from a young woman in good health.

This clonotype was detected a few times. The chain employs TRBV7-3 and TRBJ2-3; the match to TRBD2 covers 15 bases. Trimming cost V 5 bases and J 1 base; bases outside gene matches: 4. The CDR3 length is 17 residues. CDR1 is SGHTA and CDR2 is FQGTGA in the germline V gene. The CDR3: CASSTGLAGGRTDTQYF. The CDR3 DNA reads as TGTGCCAGCAGCACGGGACTAGCGGGGGGACGCACAGATACGCAGTATTTT.

The rearrangement joins TRBV20-1 to TRBJ2-3; no clear D. CDR1 is DFQATT, CDR2 SNEGSKA, per germline (reference sequence). There are 13 residues in the CDR3. Deletions cut 3 bases from V and 4 bases from J, with 11 bases between. The CDR3 loop reads CSASPLDPDTQYF. The CDR3 DNA is TGCAGTGCTAGCCCCCTAGACCCAGATACGCAGTATTTT.

This clonotype was recorded at least ten times. In DNA form, the CDR3 reads TGTGCCACCAGCAGAGATAAGGCGACCCAGTACTTC. Its protein is CATSRDKATQYF. The rearrangement uses TRBV15 and TRBJ2-5; D remains unclear. The germline V gene encodes CDR1 LNHNV and CDR2 YYDKDF (reference sequence). V lost 0 bases and J 7 bases, leaving 6 bases between the germline ends. The CDR3 has 12 amino acids.

The sample holds many counts of this clonotype. The rearrangement links TRBV5-5 to TRBJ2-1; D is perhaps TRBD2 (6 bases). The CDR3 is 15 residues long. Per germline, CDR1 SGHKS and CDR2 YYEKEE (reference sequence). Trimming took off 0 bases at V and 3 bases at J, with 10 bases between the two ends. In DNA form, the CDR3 reads TGTGCCAGCAGCTTGGGGGCGGGGAGCTACAATGAGCAGTTCTTC. Encoded protein: CASSLGAGSYNEQFF. Variable domain in full (rest from reference TRBV5-5 and TRBJ2-1): DAGVTQSPTHLIKTRGQQVTLRCSPISGHKSVSWYQQVLGQGPQFIFQYYEKEERGRGNFPDRFSARQFPNYSSELNVNALLLGDSALYLCASSLGAGSYNEQFFGPGTRLTVL.

The rearrangement links TRBV23-1 to TRBJ2-7, with 7 bases fitting TRBD2. TRBV23-1 is reported as an ORF; its role is uncertain. There are 17 residues in the CDR3. Trimming removed 2 bases from V and 3 bases from J; junction bases left unmatched: 13. DNA of the CDR3: TGCGCCAGCAGTCAACGTTGGGTTGGCGGGAGTCTCTACGAGCAGTACTTC. Translated: CASSQRWVGGSLYEQYF.

This clonotype showed up just a few times. The V call is TRBV6-5, the J call TRBJ2-1; 10 nucleotides agree with TRBD2. The CDR3 sequence is 12 residues long. Unmatched junction bases numbered 1, after V lost 5 bases and J lost 9 bases. CDR1 is MNHEY and CDR2 is SVGAGI in the germline V gene. The CDR3 sequence is CASSRTSGEQFF. The CDR3, as DNA: TGTGCCAGCAGTAGGACTAGCGGTGAGCAGTTCTTC.

The V gene is TRBV3-1, the J gene TRBJ1-5; TRBD1 is a possible D gene (5 bases). V lost 4 bases to trimming and J lost 3 bases, with 10 bases between them. This CDR3 spans 14 amino acids. In germline, CDR1 is LGHDT, CDR2 YNNKEL (reference sequence). The CDR3 region is CASSLGRINQPQHF. The DNA for the CDR3 is TGTGCCAGCAGCCTGGGACGGATCAATCAGCCCCAGCATTTT. Complete variable domain (other parts from reference TRBV3-1 and TRBJ1-5): DTAVSQTPKYLVTQMGNDKSIKCEQNLGHDTMYWYKQDSKKFLKIMFSYNNKELIINETVPNRFSPKSPDKAHLNLHINSLELGDSAVYFCASSLGRINQPQHFGDGTRLSIL.

This clonotype was counted only a few times. This rearrangement joins TRBV7-2 to TRBJ1-1; D unresolved. Germline CDR1 and CDR2: SGHTA and FQGNSA. Trimming took off 4 bases at V and 3 bases at J, with 9 bases between the two ends. The CDR3 totals 13 residues. The CDR3 sequence is CASSSPSDTEAFF. CDR3 bases: TGTGCCAGCAGCTCTCCGTCGGACACTGAAGCTTTCTTT.

The chain carries TRBV9 and TRBJ2-5, with 7 nucleotides matching TRBD2. The germline CDR1 and CDR2 sequences are SGDLS and YYNGEE. Trimming at V came to 4 bases and at J to 5 bases, leaving 14 bases not matched to a gene. The CDR3 has 16 residues. CDR3 sequence: CASSNGEGRAGETQYF. CDR3 sequence (DNA): TGTGCCAGCAGCAACGGGGAAGGGAGAGCGGGGGAGACCCAGTACTTC.

This chain joins TRBV7-3 and TRBJ1-6; 7 bases match TRBD1. Looked up from germline, CDR1 is SGHTA and CDR2 is FQGTGA. Germline trimming cut 1 base from V and 6 bases from J; bases unmatched to any gene: 18. The CDR3 sequence is 20 residues long. The CDR3 here is CASSLKLGTAQLRRNSPLHF. CDR3 nucleotide sequence: TGTGCCAGCAGCTTAAAGCTTGGGACAGCCCAACTTCGGCGTAATTCACCCCTCCACTTT.

The rearrangement joins TRBV19 to TRBJ2-4; the match to TRBD2 covers 7 bases. CDR1 is LNHDA and CDR2 is SQIVND in the germline V gene (reference sequence). The CDR3 covers 15 residues. V lost 9 bases and J lost 0; bases outside the gene matches: 8. CDR3 loop: CASGLGLLAKNIQYF. The CDR3 bases are TGTGCCAGCGGACTAGGATTACTAGCCAAAAACATTCAGTACTTC.

V usage is TRBV5-1 and J usage is TRBJ2-6; weak D call: TRBD2 (5 bases). V lost 4 bases to trimming and J lost 0 bases, with 17 bases between them. This CDR3 spans 18 amino acids. Germline CDR1 is SGHRS and CDR2 is YFSETQ. The chain's CDR3 is CASSGGRLGSSGANVLTF. CDR3 nucleotide sequence: TGCGCCAGCAGCGGAGGTAGGTTAGGAAGCTCTGGGGCCAACGTCCTGACTTTC.

This clonotype was counted ten times or more. The V and J genes are TRBV20-1 and TRBJ1-2, with TRBD1 matching over 9 bases. After removal of 6 bases from V and 8 bases from J, the junction contained 4 bases not matched to a gene. The CDR3 is 11 residues long. Germline assignment: CDR1 DFQATT and CDR2 SNEGSKA (reference sequence). CDR3 DNA: TGCAGTGCGGACAGGGGTATAGGCTACACCTTC. Its protein is CSADRGIGYTF.

The table lists this clonotype with a few counts. The chain's CDR3 is CASSHPILAGSPTDTQYF. CDR3 sequence (DNA): TGTGCCAGCAGCCACCCGATCCTAGCGGGCAGCCCCACAGATACGCAGTATTTT. V is TRBV14 and J is TRBJ2-3, with 8 bases that match TRBD2. Germline CDR1 reads SGHDN; CDR2 reads FVKESK. This CDR3 is built from 18 residues. V lost 3 bases to trimming and J lost 2 bases; unmatched junction nucleotides: 13.

This clonotype was seen a handful of times. The chain carries TRBV12-3 or TRBV12-4 and TRBJ2-2, with 9 bases that match TRBD1. There are 17 residues in the CDR3. Losses at the gene ends were 2 bases for V and 0 bases for J; bases not matched to a gene: 4. The CDR3: CASSLRGQGSNTGELFF. DNA of the CDR3: TGTGCCAGCAGTTTAAGGGGACAGGGCTCGAACACCGGGGAGCTGTTTTTT.

This chain connects TRBV7-9 to TRBJ2-3, with D unresolved. CDR3 length equals 15 residues. V lost 4 bases, J lost 2 bases, and 13 bases lay in between. Looked up from germline, CDR1 is SEHNR and CDR2 is FQNEAQ (reference sequence). The CDR3 bases are TGTGCCAGCAGCTCAGAAGGAAGTCCCACAGATACGCAGTATTTT. It codes for CASSSEGSPTDTQYF.

V gene TRBV7-2 combines with J gene TRBJ1-2, with a tentative D call TRBD1 (5 bases). Trimming shortened V by 2 bases and J by 2 bases, and 12 bases separated the two germline ends. Germline CDR1 and CDR2: SGHTA and FQGNSA. This CDR3 region has 15 residues. The CDR3 here is CASSLSTGQNYGYTF. The CDR3 DNA follows: TGTGCCAGCAGCTTAAGTACGGGGCAGAACTATGGCTACACCTTC.

This clonotype has ten or more counts. The chain recombines TRBV29-1 with TRBJ2-7, with 8 positions matching TRBD2. This CDR3 region has 21 residues. Germline trimming cut 4 bases from V and 3 bases from J; bases unmatched to any gene: 29. CDR1 and CDR2 (germline): SQVTM, ANQGSEA. The CDR3 protein is CSVVFTRSGTRKGGSVYEQYF. The CDR3 nucleotides are TGCAGCGTTGTTTTCACGCGTAGCGGGACCCGGAAAGGGGGTTCCGTCTACGAGCAGTACTTC.

This chain links TRBV7-8 with TRBJ2-7; no reliable D call. This CDR3 has 12 amino acids. CDR1 is SGHVS, CDR2 FQNEAQ, per germline. V gave up 5 bases and J gave up 4 bases, with 9 bases separating them. This chain's CDR3 is CASSRAVYEQYF. CDR3 nucleotide sequence: TGTGCCAGCAGCAGGGCCGTGTACGAGCAGTACTTC.

The rearrangement links TRBV20-1 to TRBJ1-2; tentatively, D is TRBD1 (5 bases). Germline lookup yields CDR1 DFQATT and CDR2 SNEGSKA (reference sequence). Trimming removed 0 bases from V and 4 bases from J, with 15 bases in between. The CDR3 spans 15 residues. The CDR3 loop is CSARDPGEAIYGYTF. CDR3 coding DNA: TGCAGTGCTAGAGACCCGGGGGAGGCCATCTATGGCTACACCTTC.

This clonotype was seen ten or more times. This chain connects TRBV25-1 to TRBJ2-1; D unresolved. Between the trimmed V and J ends, which lost 6 bases and 10 bases, there was a span of 10 bases. The CDR3 runs to 11 residues. CDR1 and CDR2 (germline): MGHDK, SYGVNS. This CDR3 is CASSREFEQFF. CDR3 in DNA: TGTGCCAGCAGCCGTGAGTTCGAGCAGTTCTTC.

Only a few counts were recorded for this clonotype. V usage is TRBV6-2 or TRBV6-3 and J usage is TRBJ2-5; D remains unclear. Trimming removed 6 bases from V and 3 bases from J, with 8 bases in between. Germline V gives CDR1 MNHEY, CDR2 SVGEGT. The CDR3 is made up of 12 amino acids. CDR3 residues: CASRSEKETQYF. The DNA of the CDR3 is TGTGCCAGCAGGTCTGAAAAAGAGACCCAGTACTTC.

This clonotype was detected a few times. The rearrangement joins TRBV6-1 to TRBJ1-1; tentatively, D is TRBD1 (6 bases). CDR1 and CDR2 (germline): MNHNS, SASEGT. V lost 7 bases and J lost 2, with 14 bases in between. The CDR3 is 14 residues long. The CDR3 bases are TGTGCCAGCAAACGAGACAGGAGCAACACTGAAGCTTTCTTT. As protein: CASKRDRSNTEAFF.

Only a few counts were recorded for this clonotype. The V gene is TRBV25-1, the J gene TRBJ2-3, with D perhaps matching TRBD2 (5 bases). CDR3 length equals 12 residues. Germline values: CDR1 MGHDK, CDR2 SYGVNS. Trimming removed 3 bases from V and 8 bases from J, with 9 bases in between. The CDR3 bases are TGTGCCAGCAGTGAGGCAGGAGGTACGCAGTATTTT. Encoded protein: CASSEAGGTQYF.

The CDR3 DNA follows: TGTGCCAGCAGCCGAAGCAGGGACAGCTCCTACGAGCAGTACTTC. Encoded protein: CASSRSRDSSYEQYF. The chain recombines TRBV7-2 with TRBJ2-7, with 7 bases identical to TRBD1. Looked up from germline, CDR1 is SGHTA and CDR2 is FQGNSA. This CDR3 has 15 residues. The ends lost 5 bases at V and 0 bases at J; junction bases unmatched: 7.

This clonotype appeared a few times. V is TRBV29-1 and J is TRBJ2-3, with 8 bases lining up with TRBD1. Germline loops: CDR1 SQVTM, CDR2 ANQGSEA. V shed 3 bases and J 2 bases; nucleotides not matched to a gene: 4. This CDR3 is 14 amino acids long. CDR3 residues: CSVERDRTTDTQYF. CDR3 DNA sequence: TGCAGCGTTGAGAGGGACAGGACCACAGATACGCAGTATTTT.

This clonotype was counted only a few times. The rearrangement uses TRBV20-1 and TRBJ2-7; 8 bases agree with TRBD2. From germline, CDR1 is DFQATT and CDR2 SNEGSKA (reference sequence). The V and J ends lost 7 bases and 2 bases, in that order; junction bases with no gene match: 10. CDR3 length: 14 residues. The CDR3: CSVPRGGGAYEQYF. The CDR3 DNA follows: TGCAGTGTCCCCCGGGGGGGGGGCGCCTACGAGCAGTACTTC.

Ten or more counts support this clonotype. The CDR3 DNA sequence: TGCAGCGTAGCCGGTCTAGATTCCGGGCACACAGATACGCAGTATTTT. As protein: CSVAGLDSGHTDTQYF. The V and J genes are TRBV29-1 and TRBJ2-3, with D unclear. With 6 bases removed from V and 2 bases from J, the gap between germline ends came to 21 bases. The CDR3 covers 16 residues. Looked up from germline, CDR1 is SQVTM and CDR2 is ANQGSEA.

This clonotype was seen a few times. V is TRBV6-5 and J is TRBJ2-3; D is undetermined. CDR3 size: 14 residues. The V gene's germline CDR1 is MNHEY and CDR2 SVGAGI. The V end lost 2 bases, the J end lost 2 bases, and 8 bases lay between the germline ends. This CDR3 is CASSYRFITDTQYF. For the CDR3, the DNA is TGTGCCAGCAGTTACCGGTTCATCACAGATACGCAGTATTTT.

The table lists this clonotype with a few counts. The chain couples TRBV12-3 or TRBV12-4 to TRBJ2-6, with 8 positions matching TRBD1. Losses at the gene ends were 4 bases for V and 1 base for J; bases not matched to a gene: 6. There are 17 residues in the CDR3. The CDR3 DNA is TGTGCCAGCAGTTACGACAGGGGTAAATCTGGGGCCAACGTCCTGACTTTC. Encoded protein: CASSYDRGKSGANVLTF.

Many counts were recorded for this clonotype. V and J are TRBV3-1 and TRBJ2-1; TRBD1 agrees at 9 bases. Germline CDR1 reads LGHDT; CDR2 reads YNNKEL (reference sequence). This CDR3 region has 15 residues. The V segment lost 5 bases and the J segment 6 bases; nucleotides outside the gene matches: 8. The CDR3 DNA is TGTGCCAGCAGCTATCCCGGACAGGGGCTCAATGAGCAGTTCTTC. Translated: CASSYPGQGLNEQFF.

This clonotype appeared a few times. The rearrangement joins TRBV5-1 to TRBJ2-7, with 10 bases that match TRBD2. J was trimmed by 3 bases and V by 0 bases; bases with no gene match: 9. This CDR3 contains 17 residues. Germline lookup yields CDR1 SGHRS and CDR2 YFSETQ. CDR3 bases: TGCGCCAGCAGCTTGGTTTCTAGCGGGAGTCTTGGCTACGAGCAGTACTTC. Translating it yields CASSLVSSGSLGYEQYF. Full variable domain (outside the CDR3, taken from reference TRBV5-1 and TRBJ2-7): KAGVTQTPRYLIKTRGQQVTLSCSPISGHRSVSWYQQTPGQGLQFLFEYFSETQRNKGNFPGRFSGRQFSNSRSEMNVSTLELGDSALYLCASSLVSSGSLGYEQYFGPGTRLTVT.